This T cell receptor (beta chain) was observed in a study of cytomegalovirus exposure and HLA in healthy donors. The CDR3 has 18 residues. The germline V gene has CDR1 KGHSH and CDR2 LQKENI. V lost 2 bases and J 0 bases, leaving 17 bases between the germline ends. 13 Jbeta primers and 60 Vbeta primers were used for the PCR. Profiled with immunoSEQ multiplex PCR; TCRdb holds only in-frame clones, not every one. The data show 150,000 to 200,000 clones, 75% seen once. The sequencing input was PBMCs. This sequence joins TRBV18 and TRBJ2-1; possible D gene TRBD2, 6 bases. The receptor comes from a woman in her forties in good health and CMV-seropositive. CDR3 coding DNA: TGTGCCAGCTCACCATTCCCCCTAGCGACTCGCTCCTACAATGAGCAGTTCTTC. Its protein product is CASSPFPLATRSYNEQFF.